Below are 32 T cell receptor beta chains sequenced from a single sample in a study of blood T cell repertoires in COVID-19. Profiling relied on immunoSEQ multiplex PCR, and the TCRdb table lists in-frame clones only, not all of them. This table has a few hundred thousand clones, around nine tenths appearing once. Sequencing input: peripheral blood. The receptor set was obtained from a woman between 70 and 85 years old with active or convalescent COVID-19.

The chain has TRBV5-5 and TRBJ1-3; D gene ambiguous. Per germline, CDR1 SGHKS and CDR2 YYEKEE (reference sequence). The CDR3 consists of 16 residues. Trimming removed 0 bases at V and 0 bases at J, with 10 bases between. The CDR3 region is CASSLDGRNSGNTIYF. The CDR3, as DNA: TGTGCCAGCAGCTTGGATGGCAGGAACTCTGGAAACACCATATATTTT.

V usage is TRBV5-1 and J usage is TRBJ1-1; 7 nucleotides match TRBD1. The germline CDR1 and CDR2 sequences are SGHRS and YFSETQ. Unmatched junction bases numbered 3, after V lost 3 bases and J lost 1 base. The CDR3 is 14 amino acids. The CDR3 region is CASSSQGGNTEAFF. The CDR3 DNA reads as TGCGCCAGCAGCTCCCAGGGGGGGAACACTGAAGCTTTCTTT.

This clone showed up just once. The chain joins TRBV10-3 to TRBJ2-5, with TRBD1 matching 8 bases. Germline V gene sequence: CDR1 ENHRY, CDR2 SYGVKD. The CDR3 extends over 14 amino acids. Trimming removed 6 bases from V and 0 bases from J; junction bases left unmatched: 3. The CDR3 DNA follows: TGTGCCATCAGAATGGACAGGGACCAAGAGACCCAGTACTTC. Translated, it gives CAIRMDRDQETQYF.

The gene calls are TRBV5-8 and TRBJ1-2, with 8 bases fitting TRBD1. Germline trimming cut 4 bases from V and 8 bases from J; bases unmatched to any gene: 7. This CDR3 region has 13 residues. In germline, CDR1 is SGHTS, CDR2 YDEGEE. The CDR3 sequence is CASSHSGGEGYTF. Here the CDR3 DNA reads TGTGCCAGCAGCCACTCAGGGGGCGAAGGCTACACCTTC. The variable domain in full, completed from reference TRBV5-8 and TRBJ1-2, reads EAGVTQSPTHLIKTRGQQATLRCSPISGHTSVYWYQQALGLGLQFLLWYDEGEERNRGNFPPRFSGRQFPNYSSELNVNALELEDSALYLCASSHSGGEGYTFGSGTRLTVV.

The CDR3: CASSSSFVYEQYF. DNA of the CDR3: TGTGCCAGCAGTTCGTCGTTTGTATACGAGCAGTACTTC. The chain joins TRBV6-6 to TRBJ2-7; D call uncertain. Germline CDR1 MNHNY, CDR2 SVGAGI (reference sequence). Trimming left V 4 bases short and J 4 bases short, with 11 bases between. This CDR3 has 13 amino acids.

The V call is TRBV3-1 (or the pseudogene TRBV3-2), the J call TRBJ1-6, with unresolved D. V dropped 7 bases and J dropped 10 bases, with 14 bases sitting between them. Germline loops: CDR1 LGHDT, CDR2 YNNKEL (reference sequence). The CDR3 length is 13 residues. The CDR3 nucleotides are TGTGCCAGCACCCCCCGGGAGGGCTCACCCCTCCACTTT. This gives the protein CASTPREGSPLHF.

This clone was seen a few times. The chain joins TRBV28 to TRBJ1-1; D uncertain. The germline gives CDR1 MDHEN, CDR2 SYDVKM. V dropped 5 bases and J dropped 3 bases, with 10 bases sitting between them. CDR3 length: 13 residues. The CDR3 DNA follows: TGTGCCAGCAGTCCCTACAGCTACACTGAAGCTTTCTTT. This translates into CASSPYSYTEAFF.

The gene calls are TRBV19 and TRBJ2-2; D gene unclear. The CDR3 extends over 15 amino acids. CDR1 LNHDA and CDR2 SQIVND come from the germline V gene (reference sequence). V was cut by 5 bases and J by 1 base, with 11 bases left in between. DNA of the CDR3: TGTGCCAGTAGTTCCATTAGTCAGAACACCGGGGAGCTGTTTTTT. This codes for CASSSISQNTGELFF.

This clone was recorded once. The chain is built from TRBV18 and TRBJ1-1, with unresolved D. V was pared by 6 bases and J by 4 bases, with 18 bases between. Per the germline V gene, CDR1 is KGHSH and CDR2 is LQKENI. The CDR3 has 15 residues. The CDR3 DNA reads TGTGCCAGCTCCGAGGGAACCTCCGGAACCACTGAAGCTTTCTTT. It translates to CASSEGTSGTTEAFF.

The gene calls are TRBV19 and TRBJ1-2; the D gene is possibly TRBD1 (5 bases). The CDR3 extends over 13 amino acids. Germline-derived CDR1 and CDR2 are LNHDA and SQIVND (reference sequence). V was clipped by 6 bases and J by 4 bases, with 12 bases between them. CDR3 in DNA: TGTGCCAGTAGAAGCGGGGGGACCTATGGCTACACCTTC. This gives the protein CASRSGGTYGYTF.

The rearrangement links TRBV6-5 to TRBJ2-5; 8 bases are a match to TRBD2. CDR1 is MNHEY, CDR2 SVGAGI, per germline. The V gene end was trimmed by 3 bases and the J gene end by 4 bases; junction bases not matched to a gene: 10. The CDR3 totals 16 residues. CDR3 residues: CASSYGGGPRSETQYF. Written as DNA, the CDR3 is TGTGCCAGCAGTTATGGCGGGGGGCCGAGGTCAGAGACCCAGTACTTC.

V usage is TRBV4-3 and J usage is TRBJ1-4; D is uncertain. This CDR3 contains 12 residues. The germline V and J ends were trimmed by 4 bases and 4 bases, with 4 bases remaining between them. CDR1 is LGHNA, CDR2 YSLEER, per germline. As DNA, the CDR3 is TGCGCCAGCAGCCTTAGTAATGAAAAACTGTTTTTT. It specifies CASSLSNEKLFF.

V is TRBV7-2 and J is TRBJ1-3, with D perhaps matching TRBD1 (5 bases). This CDR3 spans 14 amino acids. CDR1 and CDR2 (germline): SGHTA, FQGNSA. The V end was cut by 5 bases, the J end by 4 bases, with 12 bases between. CDR3 sequence (DNA): TGTGCCAGCAGCCCTCAGGGCGCAGGAAACACCATATATTTT. Residues: CASSPQGAGNTIYF.

This clone has a single count. The chain has TRBV15 and TRBJ1-4; 7 bases align to TRBD1. After removal of 8 bases from V and 5 bases from J, the junction contained 8 bases not matched to a gene. Per the germline V gene, CDR1 is LNHNV and CDR2 is YYDKDF (reference sequence). This CDR3 has 14 residues. In DNA, the CDR3 is TGTGCCACCTCCCCGGACAGGATCAATGAAAAACTGTTTTTT. It translates to CATSPDRINEKLFF.

This chain links TRBV7-6 with TRBJ2-1; TRBD1 might be the D (5 bases). This CDR3 region has 16 residues. Germline CDR1 and CDR2: SGHVS and FNYEAQ. Trimming shortened V by 3 bases and J by 0 bases, and 12 bases separated the two germline ends. CDR3 region: CASSFTTGPSYNEQFF. CDR3 nucleotide sequence: TGTGCCAGCAGCTTCACTACAGGACCCTCCTACAATGAGCAGTTCTTC.

This clone was seen only once. This chain links TRBV5-1 with TRBJ1-1; D gene unclear. This CDR3 spans 15 amino acids. The V gene's germline CDR1 is SGHRS and CDR2 YFSETQ. V gave up 0 bases and J gave up 4 bases, with 13 bases separating them. The CDR3 DNA reads TGCGCCAGCAGCTTGGAGGCTGCAGGTCGCACTGAAGCTTTCTTT. Translation gives CASSLEAAGRTEAFF.

This clone was seen a single time. This rearrangement joins TRBV11-2 to TRBJ1-5; D not resolved. The CDR3 spans 14 residues. The germline CDR1 and CDR2 sequences are SGHAT and FQNNGV. V was shortened by 0 bases and J by 4 bases, with 7 bases between the two germline ends. CDR3: CASSLESGNQPQHF. CDR3 nucleotide sequence: TGTGCCAGCAGCTTAGAATCCGGGAATCAGCCCCAGCATTTT.

The chain couples TRBV7-9 to TRBJ1-2, with TRBD1 matching over 7 bases. The V gene's germline CDR1 is SEHNR and CDR2 FQNEAQ (reference sequence). The CDR3 is 15 residues long. V shed 1 base, J shed 4 bases, and the junction held 6 bases outside the gene matches. The CDR3 loop reads CASSLDWDRLYGYTF. CDR3 nucleotides: TGTGCCAGCAGCTTAGATTGGGACAGACTCTATGGCTACACCTTC.

This chain joins TRBV19 and TRBJ1-5, with D tentatively TRBD1 (5 bases). There are 16 residues in the CDR3. Trimming removed 3 bases from V and 6 bases from J, with 18 bases in between. The germline V gene encodes CDR1 LNHDA and CDR2 SQIVND (reference sequence). This CDR3 reads CASSIRTERGGQPQHF. The CDR3 DNA reads as TGTGCCAGTAGTATCCGAACCGAAAGGGGTGGTCAGCCCCAGCATTTT.

This clone came up many times. The rearrangement joins TRBV6-2 or TRBV6-3 to TRBJ1-6; D gene uncertain. Trimming cost V 3 bases and J 7 bases, with 10 bases left between them. CDR1 and CDR2 (germline): MNHEY, SVGEGT. The CDR3 totals 14 residues. The CDR3 region is CASSYPQSNSPLHF. The DNA of the CDR3 is TGTGCCAGCAGTTATCCACAGAGCAATTCACCCCTCCACTTT.

The chain links TRBV18 to TRBJ1-5; D may be TRBD1 (6 bases). In germline, CDR1 is KGHSH, CDR2 LQKENI. The CDR3 runs to 15 residues. V was trimmed by 2 bases and J by 6 bases, leaving 14 bases between them. The CDR3 region is CASSPRTAAGQPQHF. The CDR3 coding sequence is TGTGCCAGCTCACCAAGGACAGCCGCAGGTCAGCCCCAGCATTTT.

This clone was counted once. The V gene is TRBV7-8, the J gene TRBJ2-1, with D maybe TRBD1 (5 bases). Germline lookup yields CDR1 SGHVS and CDR2 FQNEAQ. V was shortened by 5 bases and J by 8 bases, with 19 bases between the two germline ends. The CDR3 contains 15 residues. CDR3 residues: CASSRARGFYYEQFF. The DNA for the CDR3 is TGTGCCAGCAGCCGAGCTAGGGGCTTTTACTATGAGCAGTTCTTC.

This chain uses TRBV7-2 with TRBJ1-1, with D tentatively TRBD1 (5 bases). V lost 6 bases and J lost 3, with 8 bases in between. This CDR3 has 12 amino acids. The V gene's germline CDR1 is SGHTA and CDR2 FQGNSA. In DNA form, the CDR3 reads TGTGCCAGCAGGTCCAGGGACACTGAAGCTTTCTTT. Translated: CASRSRDTEAFF. Drawing the rest from reference TRBV7-2 and TRBJ1-1, the complete variable domain is GAGVSQSPSNKVTEKGKDVELRCDPISGHTALYWYRQSLGQGLEFLIYFQGNSAPDKSGLPSDRFSAERTGGSVSTLTIQRTQQEDSAVYLCASRSRDTEAFFGQGTRLTVV.

This clone appeared a single time. The chain employs TRBV7-8 and TRBJ2-3, with 10 bases that match TRBD2. The V segment lost 5 bases and the J segment 4 bases; nucleotides outside the gene matches: 6. The CDR3 runs 15 residues. Per germline, CDR1 SGHVS and CDR2 FQNEAQ. The CDR3 loop reads CASSQPSGGADTQYF. The DNA of the CDR3 is TGTGCCAGCAGCCAACCGAGCGGGGGGGCAGATACGCAGTATTTT.

The V gene is TRBV2, the J gene TRBJ1-2; D unresolved. This CDR3 spans 15 amino acids. V lost 3 bases and J 2 bases, leaving 13 bases between the germline ends. From germline, CDR1 is SNHLY and CDR2 FYNNEI. The CDR3 bases are TGTGCCAGCAGTGATCTCTCCGGGTTCAACTATGGCTACACCTTC. Translated, it gives CASSDLSGFNYGYTF. The full variable domain, its missing parts supplied by reference TRBV2 and TRBJ1-2, is EPEVTQTPSHQVTQMGQEVILRCVPISNHLYFYWYRQILGQKVEFLVSFYNNEISEKSEIFDDQFSVERPDGSNFTLKIRSTKLEDSAMYFCASSDLSGFNYGYTFGSGTRLTVV.

Remarks on this clone: The same CDR3 is also encoded by other DNA sequences in this sample. V is TRBV4-3 and J is TRBJ1-2, with a weak D call TRBD1 (5 bases). Trimming left V 1 base short and J 3 bases short, with 9 bases between. CDR3 length equals 14 residues. The V gene's germline CDR1 is LGHNA and CDR2 YSLEER. The CDR3 nucleotides are TGCGCCAGCAGCCAAGGGACGGGGGACTATGGCTACACCTTC. Its protein product is CASSQGTGDYGYTF.

CDR3 sequence (DNA): TGTGCCAGCAGCGTAGGTCCTAGCGGGGACGAGCAGTACTTC. Translation gives CASSVGPSGDEQYF. V usage is TRBV9 and J usage is TRBJ2-7; 9 bases agree with TRBD2. The V and J ends lost 0 bases and 5 bases, in that order; junction bases with no gene match: 3. The CDR3 covers 14 residues. Germline CDR1 reads SGDLS; CDR2 reads YYNGEE.

CDR3 in amino acids: CASRGINEQYF. CDR3 DNA: TGTGCCAGCAGGGGCATCAACGAGCAGTACTTC. This chain joins TRBV6-5 and TRBJ2-7, with D unclear. V was cut by 6 bases and J by 5 bases, with 8 bases left in between. CDR3 length equals 11 residues. Germline-derived CDR1 and CDR2 are MNHEY and SVGAGI.

The V call is TRBV18, the J call TRBJ1-1, with D possibly TRBD1 on 5 matching bases. Germline V gene data show CDR1 as KGHSH and CDR2 as LQKENI. V dropped 4 bases and J dropped 0 bases, with 12 bases sitting between them. The CDR3 has 15 amino acids. The CDR3 nucleotides read TGTGCCAGCTCACAGGGGTATCGGATGAACACTGAAGCTTTCTTT. Protein product: CASSQGYRMNTEAFF.

This clone was observed a single time. This chain links TRBV29-1 with TRBJ2-1, with 13 positions matching TRBD2. J was trimmed by 5 bases and V by 4 bases; bases with no gene match: 8. CDR1 and CDR2 (germline): SQVTM, ANQGSEA. The CDR3 has 16 residues. CDR3 DNA sequence: TGCAGCGTTGCAACTAGCGGGGGGGCCGGCCACAATGAGCAGTTCTTC. It specifies CSVATSGGAGHNEQFF.

The chain joins TRBV6-2 or TRBV6-3 to TRBJ1-1; 10 bases agree with TRBD1. The CDR3 runs 15 residues. Germline CDR1 is MNHEY and CDR2 is SVGEGT. The junction had 1 base not matched to a gene; V was cut back by 0 bases and J by 3 bases. CDR3 amino acids: CASSYSGTGDTEAFF. Written as DNA, the CDR3 is TGTGCCAGCAGTTACTCGGGGACAGGGGACACTGAAGCTTTCTTT.

This chain links TRBV12-3 or TRBV12-4 with TRBJ1-1, with D hard to call. The ends were cut back, 3 bases at V and 3 bases at J, with 8 bases in the middle. The CDR3 loop spans 13 amino acids. This CDR3 is CASSFREYTEAFF. The CDR3 nucleotides are TGTGCCAGCAGTTTTCGGGAATACACTGAAGCTTTCTTT.